The 2 T cell receptor beta chains given below trace back to one sample, sequenced in a study of blood T cells in healthy people across ages. A sample-barcoded 5' primer and a J-beta primer mix were used in a second PCR of roughly 7 to 11 cycles. TCRdb used MiXCR to reprocess the 5' RACE reads, holding one entry per CDR3 protein. The sample lists 1.5 million to 2 million distinct CDR3 sequences; roughly 50% were seen once. Sequenced input: blood. The source is a woman aged 40 to 50 in good health.

This clonotype has a handful of counts. J is TRBJ1-1 and V is TRBV21-1; the table gives TRBD1 as D, unverified against the DNA. TRBV21-1 represents a pseudogene. This CDR3 is built from 20 residues. The CDR3 coding sequence is TGTGCCAGCAGCAAAGCGCTTACGAGTCAATGGTGGACAGAGAACACTGAAGCTTTCTTT. Amino acid sequence: CASSKALTSQWWTENTEAFF.

The CDR3 nucleotides read TGCGCCAGCAGCCTGGGGACAGGAGCATATTCACCCCTCCACTTT. Translating gives CASSLGTGAYSPLHF. The rearrangement links TRBV5-1 to TRBJ1-6, with 8 bases identical to TRBD1. CDR3 size: 15 residues. Trimming removed 4 bases from V and 8 bases from J; junction bases left unmatched: 8. CDR1 and CDR2 from the germline V gene are SGHRS and YFSETQ.